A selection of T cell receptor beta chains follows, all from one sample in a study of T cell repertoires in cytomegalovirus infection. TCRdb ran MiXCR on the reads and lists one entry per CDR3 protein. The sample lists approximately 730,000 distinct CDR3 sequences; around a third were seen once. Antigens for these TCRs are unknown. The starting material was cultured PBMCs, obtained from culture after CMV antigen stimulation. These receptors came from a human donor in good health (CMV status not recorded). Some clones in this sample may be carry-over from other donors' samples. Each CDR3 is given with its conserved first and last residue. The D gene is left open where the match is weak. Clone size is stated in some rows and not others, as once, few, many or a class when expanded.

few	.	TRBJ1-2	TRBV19	TGTGCCAGTAGTCCTACTCCCGAGACAGGCTATGGCTACACCTTC	CASSPTPETGYGYTF
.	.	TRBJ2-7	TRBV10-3	TGTGCCATCAGTGAGTACGGGGGCAACGAGCAGTACTTC	CAISEYGGNEQYF
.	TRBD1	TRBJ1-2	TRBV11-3	TGTGCCAGCAGCCTAGGCCCCCCCGGGACAGGGCAAGAAGGCTACACCTTC	CASSLGPPGTGQEGYTF
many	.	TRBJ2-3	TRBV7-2	TGTGCCAGCAGCTATAAGTTCACAGATACGCAGTATTTT	CASSYKFTDTQYF
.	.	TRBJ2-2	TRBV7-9	TGTGCCAGCAGCTTATATATGAACACCGGGGAGCTGTTTTTT	CASSLYMNTGELFF
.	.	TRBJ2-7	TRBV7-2	TGTGCCAGCAGCTTATGCCAGGGAATTACCTACGAGCAGTACTTC	CASSLCQGITYEQYF
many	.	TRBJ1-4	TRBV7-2	TGTGCCAGCAGCTTAAGGGGATTTTATGAAAAACTGTTTTTT	CASSLRGFYEKLFF
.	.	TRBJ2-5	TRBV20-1	TGCAGTGCTCGTCCCCAAGAGACCCAGTACTTC	CSARPQETQYF
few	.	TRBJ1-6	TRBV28	TGTGCCAGTAACTCCTGGGGAGATAATTCACCCCTCCACTTT	CASNSWGDNSPLHF
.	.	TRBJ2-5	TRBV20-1	TGCAGTGCTAGACCCCTAAATGCAGAGACCCAGTACTTC	CSARPLNAETQYF
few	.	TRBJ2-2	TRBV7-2	TGTGCCAGCAGCTTCTCCGGCCTGAACACCGGGGAGCTGTTTTTT	CASSFSGLNTGELFF
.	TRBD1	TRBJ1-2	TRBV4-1	TGCGCCAGCAGCTCCGATCCGGGACAGATGAACTATGGCTACACCTTC	CASSSDPGQMNYGYTF
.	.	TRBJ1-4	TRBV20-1	TGCAGTGCTAGAGGCCCGGGCAGAGGCGAGGAAAAACTGTTTTTT	CSARGPGRGEEKLFF
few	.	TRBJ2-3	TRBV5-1	TGCGCCAGCAGCTTGGGTGTAGGACAAGACACAGATACGCAGTATTTT	CASSLGVGQDTDTQYF
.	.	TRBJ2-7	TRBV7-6	TGTGCCAGCAGCCGGGGCTCCTGGGCCTCCTACGAGCAGTACTTC	CASSRGSWASYEQYF